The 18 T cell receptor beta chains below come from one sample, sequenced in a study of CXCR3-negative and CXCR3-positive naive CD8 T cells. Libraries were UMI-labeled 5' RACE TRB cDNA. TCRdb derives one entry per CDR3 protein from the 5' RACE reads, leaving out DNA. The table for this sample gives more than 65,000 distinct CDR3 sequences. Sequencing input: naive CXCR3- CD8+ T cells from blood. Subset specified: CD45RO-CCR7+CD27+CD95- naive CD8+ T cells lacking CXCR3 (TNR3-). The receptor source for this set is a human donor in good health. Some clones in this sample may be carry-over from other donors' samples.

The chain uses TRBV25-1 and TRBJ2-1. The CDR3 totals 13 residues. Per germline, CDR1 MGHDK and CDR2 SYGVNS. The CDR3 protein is CASSVTAFGEQFF. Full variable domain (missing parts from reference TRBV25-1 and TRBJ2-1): EADIYQTPRYLVIGTGKKITLECSQTMGHDKMYWYQQDPGMELHLIHYSYGVNSTEKGDLSSESTVSRIRTEHFPLTLESARPSHTSQYLCASSVTAFGEQFFGPGTRLTVL.

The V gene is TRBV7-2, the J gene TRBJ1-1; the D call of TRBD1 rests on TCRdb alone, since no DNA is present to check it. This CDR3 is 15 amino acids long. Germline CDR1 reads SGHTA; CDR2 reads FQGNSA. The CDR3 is CASSPITGVNTEAFF.

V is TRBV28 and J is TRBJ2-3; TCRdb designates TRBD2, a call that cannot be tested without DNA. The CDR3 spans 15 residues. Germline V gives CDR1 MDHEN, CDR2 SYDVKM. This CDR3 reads CASSLRGFSADTQYF.

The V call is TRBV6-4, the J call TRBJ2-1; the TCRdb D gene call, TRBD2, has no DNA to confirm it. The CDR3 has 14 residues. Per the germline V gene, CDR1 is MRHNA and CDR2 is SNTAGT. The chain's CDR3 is CASQIAGGYNEQFF.

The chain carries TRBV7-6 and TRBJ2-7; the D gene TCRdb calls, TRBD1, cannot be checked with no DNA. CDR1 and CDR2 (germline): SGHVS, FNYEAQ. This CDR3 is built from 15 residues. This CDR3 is CASSLGDRATYEQYF.

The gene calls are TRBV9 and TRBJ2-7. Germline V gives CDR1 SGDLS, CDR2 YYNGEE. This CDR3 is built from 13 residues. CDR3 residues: CASSVGDSYEQYF.

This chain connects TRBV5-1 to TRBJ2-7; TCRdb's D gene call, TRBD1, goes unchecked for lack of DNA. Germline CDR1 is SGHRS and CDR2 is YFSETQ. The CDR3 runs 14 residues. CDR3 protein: CASSLGGEGYEQYF.

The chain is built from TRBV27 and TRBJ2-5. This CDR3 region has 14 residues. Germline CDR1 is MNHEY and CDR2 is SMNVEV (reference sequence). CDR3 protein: CASSFRAPQETQYF.

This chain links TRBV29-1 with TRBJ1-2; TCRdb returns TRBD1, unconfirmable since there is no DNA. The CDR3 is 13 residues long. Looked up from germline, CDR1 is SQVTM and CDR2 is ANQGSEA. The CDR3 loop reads CSVEHRGDYGYTF.

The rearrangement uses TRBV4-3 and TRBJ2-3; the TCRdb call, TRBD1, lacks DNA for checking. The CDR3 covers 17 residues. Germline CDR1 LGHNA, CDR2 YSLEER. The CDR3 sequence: CASSQDSWRGVTDTQCF.

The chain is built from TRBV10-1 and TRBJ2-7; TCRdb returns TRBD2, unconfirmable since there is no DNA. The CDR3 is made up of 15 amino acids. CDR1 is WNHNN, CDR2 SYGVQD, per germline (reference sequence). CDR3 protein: CASSETGLAGDEQYF.

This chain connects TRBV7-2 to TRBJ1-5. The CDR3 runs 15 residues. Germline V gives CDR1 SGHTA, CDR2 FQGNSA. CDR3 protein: CASSSYSYSNQPQHF.

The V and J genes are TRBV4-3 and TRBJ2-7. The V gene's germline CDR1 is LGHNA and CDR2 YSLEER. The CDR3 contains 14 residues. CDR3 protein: CASSQEVGTYEQYF.

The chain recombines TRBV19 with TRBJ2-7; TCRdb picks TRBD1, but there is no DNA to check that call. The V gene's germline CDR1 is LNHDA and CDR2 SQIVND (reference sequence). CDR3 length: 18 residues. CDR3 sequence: CASSIFAGPSLGADEQYF.

This CDR3 reads CAISELGTSGDLAKNIQYF. The chain combines TRBV10-3 with TRBJ2-4; TCRdb lists TRBD2, though no DNA is available to test this call. The CDR3 totals 19 residues. From germline, CDR1 is ENHRY and CDR2 SYGVKD.

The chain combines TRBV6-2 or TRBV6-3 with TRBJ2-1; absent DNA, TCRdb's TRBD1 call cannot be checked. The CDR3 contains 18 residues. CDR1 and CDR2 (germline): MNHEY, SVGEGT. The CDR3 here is CASSYSKFNRAVLNEQFF.

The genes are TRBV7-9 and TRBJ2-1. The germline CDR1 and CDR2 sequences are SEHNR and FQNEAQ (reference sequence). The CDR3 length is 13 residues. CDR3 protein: CASSVPNFNEQFF.

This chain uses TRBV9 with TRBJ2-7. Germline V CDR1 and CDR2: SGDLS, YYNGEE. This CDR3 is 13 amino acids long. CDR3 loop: CASSVGGSYEQYF.